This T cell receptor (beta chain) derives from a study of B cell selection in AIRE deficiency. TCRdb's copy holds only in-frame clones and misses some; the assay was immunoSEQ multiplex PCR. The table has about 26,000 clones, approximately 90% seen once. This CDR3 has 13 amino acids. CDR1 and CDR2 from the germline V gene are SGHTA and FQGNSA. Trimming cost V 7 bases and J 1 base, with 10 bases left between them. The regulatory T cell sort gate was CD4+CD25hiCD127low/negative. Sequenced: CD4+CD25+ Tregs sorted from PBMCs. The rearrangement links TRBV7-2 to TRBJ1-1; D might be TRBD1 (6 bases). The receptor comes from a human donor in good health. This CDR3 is CASTVTGNTEAFF. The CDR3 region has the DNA TGTGCCAGCACCGTGACAGGGAACACTGAAGCTTTCTTT.